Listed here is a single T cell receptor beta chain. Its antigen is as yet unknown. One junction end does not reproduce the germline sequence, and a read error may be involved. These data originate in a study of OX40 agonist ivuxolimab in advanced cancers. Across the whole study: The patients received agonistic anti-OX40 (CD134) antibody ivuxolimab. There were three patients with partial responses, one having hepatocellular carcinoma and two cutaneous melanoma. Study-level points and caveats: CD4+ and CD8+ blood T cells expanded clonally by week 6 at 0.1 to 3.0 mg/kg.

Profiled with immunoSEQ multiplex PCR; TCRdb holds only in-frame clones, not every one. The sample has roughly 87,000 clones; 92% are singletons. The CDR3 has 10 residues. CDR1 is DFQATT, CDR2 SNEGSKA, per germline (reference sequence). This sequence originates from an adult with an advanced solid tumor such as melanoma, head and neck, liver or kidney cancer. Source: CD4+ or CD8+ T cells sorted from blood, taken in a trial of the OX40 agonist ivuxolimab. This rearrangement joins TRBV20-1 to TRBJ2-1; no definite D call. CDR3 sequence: CSASSNEQFF. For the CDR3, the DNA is TGCAGTGCTTCCTCCAATGAGCAGTTCTTC.